This T cell receptor (beta chain) derives from a study of CD8 T cells in Susac syndrome (dated by TCRdb to the late 2010s). Regarding the complete study: Repertoire sequencing was used to test whether CD8+ T cell activation and differentiation in Susac syndrome was antigen driven. The study compared CD8+ T cell repertoire clonality among around 11 healthy donors, about 14 Susac syndrome patients and approximately 16 multiple sclerosis patients. What the study reported, not specific to this receptor: The number of individuals in the TCR sequencing and HLA analysis was acknowledged as relatively small.

Based on the germline V gene (reference sequence), the CDR1 and CDR2 sequences are DFQATT and SNEGSKA. The CDR3 covers 17 residues, taking in both the cysteine and the phenylalanine. CDR3 DNA only is kept here, 51 bases in frame from base 1. Clipping removes 2 bases from V and 9 bases from J, with 17 as the unmatched junction base count. High-throughput TCR beta sequencing profiled peripheral blood CD8+ and CD4+ T cells from healthy donors, Susac syndrome patients and multiple sclerosis patients. Multiple sclerosis controls were treatment-naive patients with stable or active relapsing-remitting disease fulfilling revised McDonald criteria. Bulk CD8+ and CD4+ T cells were purified magnetically by negative isolation, whereas CD8+ TEMRA cells were enriched by FACS. Blood was drawn into EDTA tubes, processed within 24 hours, and PBMCs were isolated by density gradient centrifugation. PBMCs intended for TCR sequencing were cryopreserved in liquid nitrogen and were subsequently thawed in a 37 degrees C water bath. The sorted or isolated CD4+, CD8+ and CD8+ TEMRA cells reached a purity of at least 90%.

Turning to this clonotype: What antigen it recognizes has not been identified. Base qualities are not recorded, but no much larger clone differs from it by a single base.

RNA was extracted with the RNeasy kit and about 0.5 to 1 ug was reverse transcribed using random hexamers. TCR beta CDR3 regions were amplified with the immunoSEQ multiplex PCR assay covering 54 Vbeta and 13 Jbeta segments. PCR amplification bias was corrected using a synthetic template baseline for primer optimization and computational correction. Under the source paper's analysis protocol: Reads were annotated to V, D and J genes according to IMGT and were analyzed with immunoSEQ Analyzer, with only productive sequences retained. Clonality was calculated as one minus the Shannon entropy normalized by log2 of the number of productive unique sequences. For each patient and control, public and private clones were evaluated among the 100 most prevalent clones. Clones were defined as Susac-specific when absent from the healthy and MS cohorts, from fewer than 1,300 published viral clones and from other ImmuneACCESS disease sequences. TCRdb itself trimmed the public reads at Q25 with fastp, ran MiXCR and retained productive beta chains. All rows with the same CDR3 protein become a single entry with the most common DNA and genes. TCRdb's processing, not the authors' own work, is the source of the V and J calls. For this sample the table gives 400,000 to 550,000 distinct CDR3 sequences, of which approximately 85% were detected only once. Together, the top ten hold under 0.15% of the sample.

The sample was CD8+ T cells from PBMCs. This sequence was found in a human donor with multiple sclerosis. This receptor chain uses TRBV20-1 and TRBJ2-7, with 12 middle bases fitting TRBD2. The CDR3 region has the sequence CSARYSPLAGGPIGQYF. The DNA sequence follows: TGCAGTGCTAGATACAGCCCACTAGCGGGGGGTCCTATTGGGCAGTACTTC.